This TCR beta chain was sequenced for a study of T-cell memory formation after mild COVID-19. Study-level points and caveats: Specificity for SARS-CoV-2 was not confirmed among the second-wave clones peaking on day 37. A second wave expanding day 15 to 37 was CD4+-biased; contracting clones were balanced. Memory sampled before infection contained some responding clones, suggesting cross-reactive memory joined.

This clonotype has a count of ten or more. Its antigen is currently unknown. TCRdb processed the 5' RACE reads anew with MiXCR; each CDR3 protein has one entry. The data hold about 210,000 distinct CDR3 sequences, with about 11% observed a single time. This TCR was sampled from a man aged 18 to 29 who had mild COVID-19 (a few samples of this study predate the infection). Cell type and time point are not known. The specimen sequenced was PBMCs or a T cell subset sorted from them (not recorded which).

The CDR3 spells CASNIRDSSYNEQFF. In nucleotides, the CDR3 is TGCGCCAGCAATATCAGGGACAGCTCCTACAATGAGCAGTTCTTC. The chain carries TRBV5-1 and TRBJ2-1, with TRBD1 identical over 7 bases. This CDR3 has 15 residues. The V gene end was trimmed by 6 bases and the J gene end by 0 bases; junction bases not matched to a gene: 6. The V gene's germline CDR1 is SGHRS and CDR2 YFSETQ.